This TCR beta chain stems from a study of blood T cell repertoires in COVID-19. Study-wide context: The United States, Italy and Spain provided the acute and convalescent COVID-19 samples. Sources were T cells, B-cell-depleted T cells, or PBMCs; the material itself was cDNA or gDNA.

The CDR3 is 16 amino acids. The germline gives CDR1 LNHDA, CDR2 SQIVND (reference sequence). Trimming removed 4 bases from V and 9 bases from J; junction bases left unmatched: 11. In the source study's methods: Reference gene primer amplification in the assay estimated nucleated cell counts. Data came from immunoSEQ multiplex PCR; TCRdb stores just in-frame clones and leaves some out. That table furnishes V, J and clone size, whereas the DNA furnished D and trimming. The sample has more than 25,000 clones; roughly 89% are singletons. V usage is TRBV19 and J usage is TRBJ1-5; TRBD1 agrees at 11 bases. This clonotype was sampled from a human donor in a cohort sampled during active COVID-19. Sequencing was performed on peripheral blood. CDR3 protein: CASSRGQGEGRGPQHF. The CDR3 bases are TGTGCCAGTAGTAGGGGACAGGGGGAGGGCCGGGGGCCCCAGCATTTT. The full variable domain, rest sourced from reference TRBV19 and TRBJ1-5, is DGGITQSPKYLFRKEGQNVTLSCEQNLNHDAMYWYRQDPGQGLRLIYYSQIVNDFQKGDIAEGYSVSREKKESFPLTVTSAQKNPTAFYLCASSRGQGEGRGPQHFGDGTRLSIL.